By share of the sample, the clone carrying this T cell receptor (beta chain) is medium-sized. Its target is not known. The sample belongs to a study of Tregs in tolerant kidney transplant recipients. The wider study: Sorting of CD4+CD25+CD127- cells followed approximately three-day belatacept mixed lymphocyte reactions, sometimes with roughly five-day graft donor restimulation. Sorting used antibodies to exclude donor cells.

Clones were read by immunoSEQ multiplex PCR, and TCRdb kept only the in-frame ones, dropping some. The sample includes 15,000 to 20,000 clones, just over 65% of them seen just once. Trimming removed 4 bases at V and 3 bases at J, with 7 bases between. The CDR3 runs 12 residues. In germline, CDR1 is KGHSH, CDR2 LQKENI. This clonotype was obtained from a human donor in good health. The chain combines TRBV18 with TRBJ2-7; D possibly matches TRBD1 or TRBD2 (5 bases each). Sequencing was carried out using Tregs from blood cultured with allogeneic cells. The CDR3 protein is CASSRDVYEQYF. The DNA for the CDR3 is TGTGCCAGCTCACGGGACGTCTACGAGCAGTACTTC.